Listed below are T cell receptor beta chains from one sample, sequenced in a study of cytotoxic CD8 clonotypes in ibrutinib-treated CLL. The repertoire was sequenced with immunoSEQ multiplex PCR; TCRdb's copy has only in-frame clones and lacks some. Of about 310,000 clones listed, about 80% were seen once; the top ten hold more than 6%. Here the sequenced sample was PBMCs, taken before ibrutinib treatment. The receptors come from a human donor with chronic lymphocytic leukemia. The CDR3 runs from the conserved cysteine through the conserved F or W. Each record gives: V gene, D gene, J gene, clone size, CDR3 DNA, CDR3 protein. D genes are given only for firm matches. The size of a clone is reported for some rows only, either as once, few or many, or as a class for expanded clones.

V gene: TRBV12-5
D gene: TRBD1
J gene: TRBJ2-5
clone size: -
CDR3 DNA: TGTGCTAGTGGGTCCCCCGGGACAGACCTTTTAGGAGAGACCCAGTACTTC
CDR3 protein: CASGSPGTDLLGETQYF

V gene: TRBV6-4
D gene: TRBD2
J gene: TRBJ2-3
clone size: -
CDR3 DNA: TGTGCCAGCAGTGACAGTAGCGGGAGTTCTGATACGCAGTATTTT
CDR3 protein: CASSDSSGSSDTQYF

V gene: TRBV5-1
D gene: TRBD1
J gene: TRBJ2-7
clone size: -
CDR3 DNA: TGCGCCAGCAGCTCAGGGACAGGGGAGCTCTCCGAGCAGTACTTC
CDR3 protein: CASSSGTGELSEQYF

V gene: TRBV10-3
D gene: TRBD1
J gene: TRBJ2-7
clone size: -
CDR3 DNA: TGTGCCATCAGTGAGGGGGTCGGGACAGTAAGCTACGAGCAGTACTTC
CDR3 protein: CAISEGVGTVSYEQYF

V gene: TRBV5-4
D gene: -
J gene: TRBJ1-2
clone size: -
CDR3 DNA: TGTGCCAGCAGCTTGGACTTGCTTGGCTACACCTTC
CDR3 protein: CASSLDLLGYTF

V gene: TRBV9
D gene: -
J gene: TRBJ2-7
clone size: few
CDR3 DNA: TGTGCCAGCAGCGTTGGGGGGACGGAGGCCTACGAGCAGTACTTC
CDR3 protein: CASSVGGTEAYEQYF

V gene: TRBV14
D gene: -
J gene: TRBJ1-4
clone size: -
CDR3 DNA: TGTGCCAGCAGCCATGGCGGCAGCGAATTCGGAAAACTGTTTTTT
CDR3 protein: CASSHGGSEFGKLFF

V gene: TRBV19
D gene: -
J gene: TRBJ1-1
clone size: -
CDR3 DNA: TGTGCCAGTAGTATAGGTGCGTTTGCTGTCACTGAAGCTTTCTTT
CDR3 protein: CASSIGAFAVTEAFF

V gene: TRBV27
D gene: TRBD2
J gene: TRBJ2-1
clone size: -
CDR3 DNA: TGTGCCAGCAGGGGGACTAGCGGGATATTGGGGCAGTTCTTC
CDR3 protein: CASRGTSGILGQFF

V gene: TRBV4-1
D gene: -
J gene: TRBJ2-5
clone size: once
CDR3 DNA: TGCGCCAGCAGTCTAGGAGTCACGGAGACCCAGTACTTC
CDR3 protein: CASSLGVTETQYF

V gene: TRBV25-1
D gene: -
J gene: TRBJ1-2
clone size: -
CDR3 DNA: TGTGCCAGCAGTGTGTTGAGTACCGACTATGGCTACACCTTC
CDR3 protein: CASSVLSTDYGYTF

V gene: TRBV30
D gene: -
J gene: TRBJ2-1
clone size: few
CDR3 DNA: TGTGCCTGGAGCCCCTCGCCGAATGAGCAGTTCTTC
CDR3 protein: CAWSPSPNEQFF

V gene: TRBV7-9
D gene: -
J gene: TRBJ2-5
clone size: -
CDR3 DNA: TGTGCCAGCAGCTTATCCATCCCTCCCTTGGAGGTTGAGACCCAGTACTTC
CDR3 protein: CASSLSIPPLEVETQYF

V gene: TRBV9
D gene: -
J gene: TRBJ2-2
clone size: -
CDR3 DNA: TGTGCCAGCAGCGTAGCTGGGATCAATCCCGGGGAGCTGTTTTTT
CDR3 protein: CASSVAGINPGELFF

V gene: TRBV7-2
D gene: -
J gene: TRBJ1-5
clone size: -
CDR3 DNA: TGTGCCAGCAGCTTTGGCAGGGGCAGCAATCAGCCCCAGCATTTT
CDR3 protein: CASSFGRGSNQPQHF

V gene: TRBV5-1
D gene: -
J gene: TRBJ2-2
clone size: -
CDR3 DNA: TGCGCCAGCAGCTTGTCGCCGGGCCCCCTTAACACCGGGGAGCTGTTTTTT
CDR3 protein: CASSLSPGPLNTGELFF

V gene: TRBV27
D gene: -
J gene: TRBJ1-5
clone size: -
CDR3 DNA: TGTGCCAGCAGTTTAAGAGGAGGGAACAGATTATTCAATCAGCCCCAGCATTTT
CDR3 protein: CASSLRGGNRLFNQPQHF

V gene: TRBV5-1
D gene: TRBD1
J gene: TRBJ2-3
clone size: -
CDR3 DNA: TGCGCCAGCAGCGCTGGACAGGGACGGGCAGATACGCAGTATTTT
CDR3 protein: CASSAGQGRADTQYF

V gene: TRBV6-5
D gene: TRBD2
J gene: TRBJ2-7
clone size: few
CDR3 DNA: TGTGCCAGCAGTTCCCCCGGACTAGCGTCGTCCTACGAGCAGTACTTC
CDR3 protein: CASSSPGLASSYEQYF

V gene: TRBV30
D gene: -
J gene: TRBJ2-1
clone size: few
CDR3 DNA: TGTGCCTGGAGCCAAGGGGTATTTGAGCAGTTCTTC
CDR3 protein: CAWSQGVFEQFF

V gene: TRBV4-1
D gene: -
J gene: TRBJ1-5
clone size: -
CDR3 DNA: TGCGCCAGCAGCCTTAGACAGGCCAATCAGCCCCAGCATTTT
CDR3 protein: CASSLRQANQPQHF

V gene: TRBV5-4
D gene: TRBD2
J gene: TRBJ2-3
clone size: -
CDR3 DNA: TGTGCCAGCAGCTTTGCGACTAGCGGTTCAGCGGATACGCAGTATTTT
CDR3 protein: CASSFATSGSADTQYF

V gene: TRBV5-1
D gene: -
J gene: TRBJ2-7
clone size: -
CDR3 DNA: TGCGCCAGCAGCTTGCGGCCAACCTACGAGCAGTACTTC
CDR3 protein: CASSLRPTYEQYF

V gene: TRBV7-2
D gene: -
J gene: TRBJ1-5
clone size: few
CDR3 DNA: TGTGCCAGCAGCTTATCGGCAGATCACAATCAGCCCCAGCATTTT
CDR3 protein: CASSLSADHNQPQHF

V gene: TRBV18
D gene: TRBD1
J gene: TRBJ1-1
clone size: -
CDR3 DNA: TGTGCCAGCTCACCCCAGGGGGCAGGTAGTAACACTGAAGCTTTCTTT
CDR3 protein: CASSPQGAGSNTEAFF

V gene: TRBV7-6
D gene: TRBD1
J gene: TRBJ2-3
clone size: once
CDR3 DNA: TGTGCCAGCAGTCGGACAGGGGGCTTCTTCTCAGATACGCAGTATTTT
CDR3 protein: CASSRTGGFFSDTQYF

V gene: TRBV28
D gene: TRBD2
J gene: TRBJ2-3
clone size: once
CDR3 DNA: TGTGCCAGCAGGGGTGCGGGAGCGGGCACAGATACGCAGTATTTT
CDR3 protein: CASRGAGAGTDTQYF

V gene: TRBV7-2
D gene: TRBD2
J gene: TRBJ2-7
clone size: -
CDR3 DNA: TGTGCCAGCAGCGGACTAGTTACCATTTACGAGCAGTACTTC
CDR3 protein: CASSGLVTIYEQYF

V gene: TRBV18
D gene: -
J gene: TRBJ2-2
clone size: few
CDR3 DNA: TGTGCCAGCTCACCAGGTCCGGGCACCGGGGAGCTGTTTTTT
CDR3 protein: CASSPGPGTGELFF

V gene: TRBV5-1
D gene: -
J gene: TRBJ2-5
clone size: -
CDR3 DNA: TGCGCCAGCAGCTTCCTAGGACTGAAAGAGACCCAGTACTTC
CDR3 protein: CASSFLGLKETQYF

V gene: TRBV19
D gene: -
J gene: TRBJ1-3
clone size: -
CDR3 DNA: TGTGCCAGTAGTTGGAGATCTGGAAACACCATATATTTT
CDR3 protein: CASSWRSGNTIYF

V gene: TRBV6-6
D gene: TRBD1
J gene: TRBJ2-7
clone size: -
CDR3 DNA: TGTGCCAGCAGGCCACAGGGGGCAGGGTACGAGCAGTACTTC
CDR3 protein: CASRPQGAGYEQYF

V gene: TRBV7-9
D gene: TRBD2
J gene: TRBJ2-3
clone size: once
CDR3 DNA: TGTGCCAGCAGCACTCTAGCGGGAAGCACAGATACGCAGTATTTT
CDR3 protein: CASSTLAGSTDTQYF

V gene: TRBV29-1
D gene: -
J gene: TRBJ1-5
clone size: -
CDR3 DNA: TGCAGCGTTGGCGTGGGAGGGGTCGATCAGCCCCAGCATTTT
CDR3 protein: CSVGVGGVDQPQHF

V gene: TRBV4-3
D gene: TRBD2
J gene: TRBJ2-3
clone size: -
CDR3 DNA: TGCGCCAAGCCCGTACTAGCGGGGGACACAGATACGCAGTATTTT
CDR3 protein: CAKPVLAGDTDTQYF

V gene: TRBV28
D gene: TRBD1
J gene: TRBJ2-7
clone size: -
CDR3 DNA: TGTGCCAGCAGCACCGGGACAGGCTCCTACGAGCAGTACTTC
CDR3 protein: CASSTGTGSYEQYF

V gene: TRBV2
D gene: TRBD1
J gene: TRBJ2-2
clone size: -
CDR3 DNA: TGTGCCGGCAACAGGGGGAGGAACACCGGGGAGCTGTTTTTT
CDR3 protein: CAGNRGRNTGELFF

V gene: TRBV19
D gene: TRBD2
J gene: TRBJ2-1
clone size: -
CDR3 DNA: TGTGCCAGTAGTTCAATAGCGGGAGGCTACAATGAGCAGTTCTTC
CDR3 protein: CASSSIAGGYNEQFF

V gene: TRBV2
D gene: -
J gene: TRBJ2-2
clone size: -
CDR3 DNA: TGTGCCAGCTGGCGGGAAACGAACACCGGGGAGCTGTTTTTT
CDR3 protein: CASWRETNTGELFF

V gene: TRBV6-5
D gene: -
J gene: TRBJ2-5
clone size: -
CDR3 DNA: TGTGCCGCGGGTAGGGGGTGGAGTGAGACCCAGTACTTC
CDR3 protein: CAAGRGWSETQYF

V gene: TRBV7-9
D gene: -
J gene: TRBJ1-1
clone size: -
CDR3 DNA: TGTGCCAGCAGCCCCTGGGGCCCAGACTTGAACACTGAAGCTTTCTTT
CDR3 protein: CASSPWGPDLNTEAFF

V gene: TRBV5-4
D gene: -
J gene: TRBJ2-2
clone size: -
CDR3 DNA: TGTGCCAGCTCCCAGCTTGTAGGGAACACCGGGGAGCTGTTTTTT
CDR3 protein: CASSQLVGNTGELFF

V gene: TRBV5-1
D gene: -
J gene: TRBJ2-5
clone size: -
CDR3 DNA: TGCGCCAGCAGCTCGCAGCAAGAGACCCAGTACTTC
CDR3 protein: CASSSQQETQYF

V gene: TRBV18
D gene: -
J gene: TRBJ1-5
clone size: -
CDR3 DNA: TGTGCCAGCTCACTGGACAACAACAATCAGCCCCAGCATTTT
CDR3 protein: CASSLDNNNQPQHF

V gene: TRBV7-2
D gene: -
J gene: TRBJ2-7
clone size: -
CDR3 DNA: TGTGCCAGCAGCTTGGAGTTTTGGGGGCGGTCCTACGAGCAGTACTTC
CDR3 protein: CASSLEFWGRSYEQYF

V gene: TRBV7-2
D gene: -
J gene: TRBJ1-2
clone size: -
CDR3 DNA: TGTGCCAGCAGCCCGGTTACTTATGGCTACACCTTC
CDR3 protein: CASSPVTYGYTF

V gene: TRBV9
D gene: -
J gene: TRBJ2-5
clone size: -
CDR3 DNA: TGTGCCAGCAGCGTAGCAGCTCAGGGCCAAGAGACCCAGTACTTC
CDR3 protein: CASSVAAQGQETQYF

V gene: TRBV5-4
D gene: -
J gene: TRBJ2-7
clone size: -
CDR3 DNA: TGTGCCAGCAGCTTGGGGCCGTTTCGGGACTACGAGCAGTACTTC
CDR3 protein: CASSLGPFRDYEQYF

V gene: TRBV6-5
D gene: TRBD2
J gene: TRBJ2-1
clone size: -
CDR3 DNA: TGTGCCAGCAGTGGGACTAGCGGGAGTGATGAGCAGTTCTTC
CDR3 protein: CASSGTSGSDEQFF

V gene: TRBV7-9
D gene: -
J gene: TRBJ1-1
clone size: few
CDR3 DNA: TGTGCCAGCAGCTTAGTGGACACTGAAGCTTTCTTT
CDR3 protein: CASSLVDTEAFF

V gene: TRBV7-3
D gene: TRBD1
J gene: TRBJ2-1
clone size: -
CDR3 DNA: TGTGCCAGCAGCCAAACGCGCAGGGGGCGCACTGAGCAGTTCTTC
CDR3 protein: CASSQTRRGRTEQFF

V gene: TRBV4-1
D gene: -
J gene: TRBJ1-1
clone size: -
CDR3 DNA: TGCGCCAGCAGCCAAGTTCTCTCGGCCGCGAACACTGAAGCTTTCTTT
CDR3 protein: CASSQVLSAANTEAFF

V gene: TRBV9
D gene: -
J gene: TRBJ2-5
clone size: -
CDR3 DNA: TGTGCCAGCAGCGGACAGGGAGGCCAAGAGACCCAGTACTTC
CDR3 protein: CASSGQGGQETQYF

V gene: TRBV4-3
D gene: -
J gene: TRBJ2-7
clone size: -
CDR3 DNA: TGCGCCAGCAGCCAATGGGCTGCACCTTCCTACGAGCAGTACTTC
CDR3 protein: CASSQWAAPSYEQYF

V gene: TRBV6-4
D gene: -
J gene: TRBJ2-1
clone size: -
CDR3 DNA: TGTGCCAGCAGTGACGGGGGAGAGGGGGATGAGCAGTTCTTC
CDR3 protein: CASSDGGEGDEQFF